This is a list of T cell receptor beta chains from one sample in a study of immune heterogeneity within non-small cell lung tumors. TCRdb ran MiXCR on the multiplex PCR reads and lists one entry per CDR3 protein. The sample holds 2,000 or so distinct CDR3 sequences, around 21% seen once. Sequencing was performed on lung tumor tissue. The receptors here all came from a woman in her forties or fifties with non-small cell lung cancer. Both conserved end residues are part of each CDR3. Fields, in order: V gene, D gene, clone size, J gene, CDR3 DNA, CDR3 protein. A D gene is named only where the DNA matches it firmly. Only part of the rows carry a size: once, few, many, or a class if the clone is expanded.

v_call: TRBV5-1; d_call: TRBD2; clone_size: NA; j_call: TRBJ2-5; cdr3_nt: TGCGCCAGCACTCCTCAGGCGGGGGTGGTAGAGACCCAGTACTTC; cdr3_aa: CASTPQAGVVETQYF
v_call: TRBV7-9; d_call: TRBD1; clone_size: NA; j_call: TRBJ2-1; cdr3_nt: TGTGCCAGCAGCCCCCGGACAGGGTCCTACAATGAGCAGTTCTTC; cdr3_aa: CASSPRTGSYNEQFF
v_call: TRBV18; d_call: NA; clone_size: medium-sized; j_call: TRBJ2-3; cdr3_nt: TGTGCCAGCTCACCACCGGGGACAGATACGCAGTATTTT; cdr3_aa: CASSPPGTDTQYF
v_call: TRBV15; d_call: NA; clone_size: medium-sized; j_call: TRBJ2-5; cdr3_nt: TGTGCCACCAGCAGAGACCACTTACTGGGAGCCGCGCAGAAGACCCAGTACTTC; cdr3_aa: CATSRDHLLGAAQKTQYF
v_call: TRBV20-1; d_call: NA; clone_size: medium-sized; j_call: TRBJ2-5; cdr3_nt: TGCAGTGCTAGCGCAGCCTTACGAATGCAAGAGACCCAGTACTTC; cdr3_aa: CSASAALRMQETQYF
v_call: TRBV9; d_call: NA; clone_size: NA; j_call: TRBJ2-5; cdr3_nt: TGTGCCAGCAGCAAGGGGGGGCTGGAGACCCAGTACTTC; cdr3_aa: CASSKGGLETQYF
v_call: TRBV28; d_call: NA; clone_size: NA; j_call: TRBJ2-3; cdr3_nt: TGTGCCAGCACGGCTGCGGGGGCCACCACAGATACGCAGTATTTT; cdr3_aa: CASTAAGATTDTQYF
v_call: TRBV2; d_call: NA; clone_size: NA; j_call: TRBJ2-3; cdr3_nt: TGTGCCAGCCGCTGGAGGGGGGCCACAGATACGCAGTATTTT; cdr3_aa: CASRWRGATDTQYF
v_call: TRBV19; d_call: NA; clone_size: medium-sized; j_call: TRBJ2-7; cdr3_nt: TGTGCCAGTAGTATTAAGGCGAACTACGAGCAGTACTTC; cdr3_aa: CASSIKANYEQYF
v_call: TRBV20-1; d_call: NA; clone_size: NA; j_call: TRBJ2-2; cdr3_nt: TGCAGTGCTAGAGAGGCCGGCAGGGGATCGAACACCGGGGAGCTGTTTTTT; cdr3_aa: CSAREAGRGSNTGELFF
v_call: TRBV20-1; d_call: NA; clone_size: medium-sized; j_call: TRBJ1-1; cdr3_nt: TGCAGTGCCAGTTGGGGAAGCGCTGAAGCTTTCTTT; cdr3_aa: CSASWGSAEAFF
v_call: TRBV6-1; d_call: NA; clone_size: medium-sized; j_call: TRBJ1-1; cdr3_nt: TGTGCCAGCAGAAGGGACGACGGCGGGACTGAAGCTTTCTTT; cdr3_aa: CASRRDDGGTEAFF
v_call: TRBV30; d_call: NA; clone_size: medium-sized; j_call: TRBJ2-5; cdr3_nt: TGTGCCTGGAAGGAGTTCGGGACCCAGTACTTC; cdr3_aa: CAWKEFGTQYF
v_call: TRBV4-2; d_call: TRBD2; clone_size: NA; j_call: TRBJ2-3; cdr3_nt: TGTGCCAGCAGCCAAGATCTAGCTAGCGGGAATAAAAGAGATACGCAGTATTTT; cdr3_aa: CASSQDLASGNKRDTQYF
v_call: TRBV27; d_call: TRBD1; clone_size: large; j_call: TRBJ1-2; cdr3_nt: TGTGCCAGCACCCTATTTTCACCCGGGACAGGGGGCGAATTGAATGGCTACACCTTC; cdr3_aa: CASTLFSPGTGGELNGYTF